These 30 T cell receptor beta chains originate from one sample sequenced in a study of blood T cell repertoires in COVID-19. Generated by immunoSEQ multiplex PCR, the TCRdb table keeps only in-frame clones and is missing some. The sample includes 95,000 to 150,000 clones, 81% of them seen just once. The sample taken for sequencing was peripheral blood. These receptors were taken from a man younger than 40 with COVID-19, enrolled during active disease.

The chain carries TRBV11-2 and TRBJ2-3; no reliable D call. CDR1 is SGHAT, CDR2 FQNNGV, per germline. This CDR3 has 15 residues. V shed 5 bases and J shed 2 bases, with 14 bases lying between them. The chain's CDR3 is CASSHPTGPTDTQYF. CDR3 DNA sequence: TGTGCCAGCAGCCACCCAACGGGTCCCACAGATACGCAGTATTTT.

The chain links TRBV7-2 to TRBJ1-3; TRBD1 aligns across 8 bases. V trimming: 5 bases; J trimming: 4 bases; junction bases outside the gene matches: 13. The CDR3 covers 17 residues. The V gene's germline CDR1 is SGHTA and CDR2 FQGNSA. The DNA of the CDR3 is TGTGCCAGCAGCGCAAACAGGGGGGGATACTTAGGAAACACCATATATTTT. This sequence encodes CASSANRGGYLGNTIYF.

The V call is TRBV28, the J call TRBJ2-3; 12 bases are a match to TRBD2. V was pared by 6 bases and J by 3 bases, with 4 bases of the junction left unmatched. The CDR3 spans 15 residues. CDR1 is MDHEN and CDR2 is SYDVKM in the germline V gene. The DNA of the CDR3 is TGTGCCAGCAGACCCCTAGCGGGAGGGACAGATACGCAGTATTTT. Protein product: CASRPLAGGTDTQYF. Variable domain in full (rest from reference TRBV28 and TRBJ2-3): DVKVTQSSRYLVKRTGEKVFLECVQDMDHENMFWYRQDPGLGLRLIYFSYDVKMKEKGDIPEGYSVSREKKERFSLILESASTNQTSMYLCASRPLAGGTDTQYFGPGTRLTVL.

This clone was found once. The V call is TRBV28, the J call TRBJ2-1; no reliable D call. Per germline, CDR1 MDHEN and CDR2 SYDVKM. The CDR3 is made up of 15 amino acids. Deletions cut 7 bases from V and 4 bases from J, with 17 bases between. Written as DNA, the CDR3 is TGTGCCAGCACCTTGGGCCTTTCGTGGTACAATGAGCAGTTCTTC. It yields the protein CASTLGLSWYNEQFF.

The CDR3 sequence: CASSSNKSAGTGDQPQHF. CDR3 DNA sequence: TGTGCCAGCAGCTCAAACAAAAGTGCCGGGACAGGTGATCAGCCCCAGCATTTT. This chain joins TRBV5-4 and TRBJ1-5; the match to TRBD1 covers 8 bases. Unmatched junction bases numbered 16, after V lost 3 bases and J lost 5 bases. The CDR3 is 18 amino acids. Germline CDR1 SGHNT, CDR2 YYREEE (reference sequence).

The chain has TRBV18 and TRBJ2-5, with 7 bases matching TRBD1. V lost 4 bases to trimming and J lost 3 bases; unmatched junction nucleotides: 8. CDR1 KGHSH and CDR2 LQKENI come from the germline V gene. This CDR3 has 15 residues. CDR3 coding DNA: TGTGCCAGCTCACGCAACAGGGGCGTGGAAGAGACCCAGTACTTC. Translation gives CASSRNRGVEETQYF.

J is TRBJ1-4 and V is TRBV4-1, with D possibly TRBD1 on 5 matching bases. The CDR3 loop spans 16 amino acids. The V gene lost 3 bases and the J gene lost 8 bases, with 19 bases spanning the gap. The germline gives CDR1 MGHRA, CDR2 YSYEKL. The chain's CDR3 is CASSQGGVGVREKLFF. The CDR3 DNA sequence: TGCGCCAGCAGCCAGGGGGGAGTGGGGGTAAGGGAAAAACTGTTTTTT.

This chain connects TRBV19 to TRBJ1-3, with no clear D. CDR3 size: 15 residues. Germline loops: CDR1 LNHDA, CDR2 SQIVND (reference sequence). The V and J ends lost 3 bases and 2 bases respectively, with 11 bases between them. The CDR3 sequence: CASSIVVAPGNTIYF. DNA of the CDR3: TGTGCCAGTAGTATCGTGGTAGCTCCTGGAAACACCATATATTTT. Filled out from reference TRBV19 and TRBJ1-3, the complete variable domain reads DGGITQSPKYLFRKEGQNVTLSCEQNLNHDAMYWYRQDPGQGLRLIYYSQIVNDFQKGDIAEGYSVSREKKESFPLTVTSAQKNPTAFYLCASSIVVAPGNTIYFGEGSWLTVV.

The V and J genes are TRBV3-1 (or the pseudogene TRBV3-2) and TRBJ2-3; TRBD1 agrees at 12 bases. The germline gives CDR1 LGHDT, CDR2 YNNKEL (reference sequence). The V gene end was trimmed by 6 bases and the J gene end by 4 bases; junction bases not matched to a gene: 11. The CDR3 consists of 17 residues. The CDR3 DNA follows: TGTGCCAGCAGTCAAAACCCGGGACAGGGGGCTGCAGATACGCAGTATTTT. Amino acid sequence: CASSQNPGQGAADTQYF.

This clone was recorded a few times. The rearrangement uses TRBV11-2 and TRBJ1-2; D might be TRBD1 (6 bases). Per germline, CDR1 SGHAT and CDR2 FQNNGV. Trimming stripped 5 bases from V and 12 bases from J, with 28 bases between. The CDR3 sequence is 16 residues long. CDR3 nucleotides: TGTGCCAGCAGCCCTTCCAACCGGGACATTCGGATCATCCACACCTTC. Encoded protein: CASSPSNRDIRIIHTF.

The V call is TRBV5-5, the J call TRBJ1-4, with TRBD1 identical over 7 bases. The CDR3 runs 15 residues. Germline CDR1 SGHKS, CDR2 YYEKEE (reference sequence). V shed 0 bases and J 8 bases; nucleotides not matched to a gene: 7. The CDR3 here is CASSLEGGLGEKLFF. In nucleotides, the CDR3 is TGTGCCAGCAGCTTGGAAGGGGGCCTAGGGGAAAAACTGTTTTTT. Looking up the rest from reference TRBV5-5 and TRBJ1-4 gives the full variable domain: DAGVTQSPTHLIKTRGQQVTLRCSPISGHKSVSWYQQVLGQGPQFIFQYYEKEERGRGNFPDRFSARQFPNYSSELNVNALLLGDSALYLCASSLEGGLGEKLFFGSGTQLSVL.

Worth noting for this clone: The sample contains more than one DNA sequence encoding this CDR3. The genes are TRBV6-5 and TRBJ2-3; 10 bases align to TRBD2. The CDR3 loop spans 15 amino acids. The germline V gene has CDR1 MNHEY and CDR2 SVGAGI. V dropped 5 bases and J dropped 2; count of bases not matched to a gene: 4. The CDR3 coding sequence is TGTGCCAGCAGTCTAGCGGGAGAGTCCACAGATACGCAGTATTTT. It specifies CASSLAGESTDTQYF.

This clone occurred once. Other DNA variants within this sample encode the same CDR3. J is TRBJ2-7 and V is TRBV18; 11 bases match TRBD1. The J segment lost 3 bases and the V segment lost 3 bases, leaving 1 base of the junction unmatched. The CDR3 length is 14 residues. Germline V CDR1 and CDR2: KGHSH, LQKENI. The CDR3 DNA reads as TGTGCCAGCTCACCGGGACAGGGGGTCTACGAGCAGTACTTC. Its translation: CASSPGQGVYEQYF.

This clone has just a few counts. This chain joins TRBV12-3 or TRBV12-4 and TRBJ2-5; 8 nucleotides align to TRBD2. The CDR3 loop spans 13 amino acids. Unmatched junction bases numbered 6, after V lost 9 bases and J lost 3 bases. The CDR3 nucleotides are TGTGCCAGTAGCGGGACTCTAAAAGAGACCCAGTACTTC. Amino acid sequence: CASSGTLKETQYF.

The chain uses TRBV4-2 and TRBJ2-1; no firm D call. V was clipped by 0 bases and J by 7 bases, with 10 bases between them. Germline V CDR1 and CDR2: LGHNA, YNFKEQ. CDR3 length: 14 amino acids. This chain's CDR3 is CASSQDNEVNEQFF. Here the CDR3 DNA reads TGTGCCAGCAGCCAAGACAATGAGGTGAATGAGCAGTTCTTC.

The J gene is TRBJ1-6, the V gene TRBV12-5; 7 nucleotides agree with TRBD1. The CDR3 contains 17 residues. CDR1 LGHNT and CDR2 FRNRAP come from the germline V gene. The V gene end was trimmed by 1 base and the J gene end by 5 bases; junction bases not matched to a gene: 8. The CDR3 loop is CASGLALGDSDNSPLHF. The CDR3 bases are TGTGCTAGTGGTTTGGCCCTGGGGGACAGCGATAATTCACCCCTCCACTTT.

The chain uses TRBV6-5 and TRBJ1-2; 10 positions match TRBD1. The length of the CDR3 is 16 residues. V was clipped by 2 bases and J by 4 bases; unmatched bases: 7. Per germline, CDR1 MNHEY and CDR2 SVGAGI. CDR3 nucleotide sequence: TGTGCCAGCAGTTACGGATGGACAGGGGGAACCTATGGCTACACCTTC. It specifies CASSYGWTGGTYGYTF.

This chain uses TRBV30 with TRBJ2-1, with 8 bases identical to TRBD2. The CDR3 loop spans 13 amino acids. Germline V lookup: CDR1 GTSNPN, CDR2 SVGIG (reference sequence). The trim removed 8 bases at V and 2 bases at J, leaving 5 bases unmatched. The CDR3 DNA sequence: TGTGCCACCGTAGCGGGGCCCTACAATGAGCAGTTCTTC. Protein: CATVAGPYNEQFF.

The chain carries TRBV5-4 and TRBJ2-1; the match to TRBD2 covers 7 bases. V lost 3 bases to trimming and J lost 6 bases; unmatched junction nucleotides: 9. CDR1 is SGHNT and CDR2 is YYREEE in the germline V gene (reference sequence). This CDR3 has 15 amino acids. In DNA, the CDR3 is TGTGCCAGCAGCTACTTAGCGGGTGGGGGCAATGAGCAGTTCTTC. It yields the protein CASSYLAGGGNEQFF.

This sequence joins TRBV24-1 and TRBJ2-3, with a possible D match to TRBD2 (5 bases). Trimming shortened V by 4 bases and J by 0 bases, and 10 bases separated the two germline ends. The germline CDR1 and CDR2 sequences are KGHDR and SFDVKD. This CDR3 is built from 15 residues. The CDR3 here is CATSEPAASTDTQYF. In DNA, the CDR3 is TGTGCCACCAGTGAGCCAGCGGCTAGCACAGATACGCAGTATTTT.

V gene TRBV5-1 combines with J gene TRBJ2-7, with 12 positions matching TRBD2. The CDR3 consists of 15 residues. Unmatched junction bases numbered 2, after V lost 1 base and J lost 3 bases. Germline CDR1 SGHRS, CDR2 YFSETQ. Here the CDR3 reads CASSLTSGRIYEQYF. The CDR3, as DNA: TGCGCCAGCAGCTTGACTAGCGGGAGGATCTACGAGCAGTACTTC.

This chain uses TRBV12-3 or TRBV12-4 with TRBJ1-2, with D unclear. Deletions cut 2 bases from V and 7 bases from J, with 11 bases between. The CDR3 has 13 residues. CDR3 in DNA: TGTGCCAGCAGTTTAAGAGAGGGAGGTGGCTACACCTTC. This encodes CASSLREGGGYTF.

This chain links TRBV7-9 with TRBJ2-3; 9 bases are a match to TRBD2. This CDR3 has 15 residues. CDR1 is SEHNR and CDR2 is FQNEAQ in the germline V gene (reference sequence). The V gene end was trimmed by 2 bases and the J gene end by 5 bases; junction bases not matched to a gene: 5. The CDR3 coding sequence is TGTGCCAGCAGCTTAAATAGCGGGAGCGGAGATACGCAGTATTTT. It specifies CASSLNSGSGDTQYF.

The rearrangement links TRBV7-2 to TRBJ2-4; possible D gene TRBD2, 5 bases. Trimming pared 6 bases from V and 8 bases from J, leaving 14 bases between. The CDR3 spans 13 residues. The germline V gene encodes CDR1 SGHTA and CDR2 FQGNSA. This chain's CDR3 is CASSLISVDIQYF. The DNA for the CDR3 is TGTGCCAGCAGTCTAATTAGCGTTGACATTCAGTACTTC.

This clone came up a few times. CDR3 loop: CASSPRDRVTGELFF. The CDR3, as DNA: TGTGCTAGTTCCCCCCGGGACAGAGTCACCGGGGAGCTGTTTTTT. The J gene is TRBJ2-2, the V gene TRBV12-5; 7 positions agree with TRBD1. The CDR3 is 15 residues long. V gave up 8 bases and J gave up 4 bases; unmatched junction bases: 10. Germline CDR1 and CDR2: LGHNT and FRNRAP.

V is TRBV2 and J is TRBJ1-5, with 7 bases fitting TRBD1. Germline CDR1 reads SNHLY; CDR2 reads FYNNEI. The CDR3 runs to 14 residues. V trimming: 8 bases; J trimming: 2 bases; junction bases outside the gene matches: 6. In nucleotides, the CDR3 is TGTGCCAGCGGGTTCGACAGGGGCAATCAGCCCCAGCATTTT. This gives the protein CASGFDRGNQPQHF.

The chain joins TRBV11-2 to TRBJ1-2; no firm D call. CDR3 length equals 12 residues. V dropped 5 bases and J dropped 4 bases, with 8 bases sitting between them. Germline assignment: CDR1 SGHAT and CDR2 FQNNGV. The DNA of the CDR3 is TGTGCCAGCAGCCCACAGCCCTATGGCTACACCTTC. Its translation is CASSPQPYGYTF.

The V call is TRBV11-2, the J call TRBJ1-3; D call uncertain. The germline V and J ends were trimmed by 5 bases and 0 bases, with 8 bases remaining between them. The CDR3 contains 14 residues. From germline, CDR1 is SGHAT and CDR2 FQNNGV. DNA for the CDR3: TGTGCCAGCAGCCCACGGTTCTCTGGAAACACCATATATTTT. It codes for CASSPRFSGNTIYF.

The sample holds a few counts of this clone. The rearrangement joins TRBV4-1 to TRBJ1-5; tentative D call: TRBD1 (5 bases). Looked up from germline, CDR1 is MGHRA and CDR2 is YSYEKL. The CDR3 runs to 15 residues. V dropped 3 bases and J dropped 4 bases, with 13 bases sitting between them. CDR3 bases: TGCGCCAGCAGCCATGCGTGGGGGGGGAATCAGCCCCAGCATTTT. Residues: CASSHAWGGNQPQHF.

The chain links TRBV18 to TRBJ2-1; 9 bases align to TRBD1. The V gene's germline CDR1 is KGHSH and CDR2 LQKENI. The CDR3 has 15 amino acids. Losses at the gene ends were 4 bases for V and 4 bases for J; bases not matched to a gene: 5. The CDR3 DNA sequence: TGTGCCAGCTCACTACCGGGACAGGGATACAATGAGCAGTTCTTC. It specifies CASSLPGQGYNEQFF.